This is a list of T cell receptor beta chains from one sample in a study of T-cell memory formation after mild COVID-19. Each CDR3 protein is one row after TCRdb ran MiXCR on the 5' RACE reads. This table holds 140,000 to 150,000 distinct CDR3 sequences, about 6% found once. The sequenced sample consisted of PBMCs or a T cell subset sorted from them (not recorded which). Receptors were obtained from an adult woman who had mild COVID-19 (a few samples of this study predate the infection). Cell type and time point are not known. The CDR3 runs from the conserved cysteine through the conserved F or W. The order of the fields is CDR3 protein, CDR3 DNA, V gene, clone size, D gene, J gene. A D gene is named only where the DNA matches it firmly. A row's size may be missing; if present it is once, few, many or a size class.

CDR3: CASSFLGAIDTQYF; DNA: TGTGCCAGCAGCTTTTTGGGGGCGATAGATACGCAGTATTTT; V: TRBV7-2; size: NA; D: NA; J: TRBJ2-3
CDR3: CAISDPPQGARGSPLHF; DNA: TGTGCCATCAGTGATCCGCCCCAGGGGGCTAGGGGTTCACCCCTCCACTTT; V: TRBV10-3; size: many; D: TRBD1; J: TRBJ1-6
CDR3: CASSFDSTDTQYF; DNA: TGCGCCAGCAGCTTCGACAGCACAGATACGCAGTATTTT; V: TRBV5-1; size: few; D: NA; J: TRBJ2-3
CDR3: CASSPYRAVRAFF; DNA: TGTGCCAGCAGCCCCTACCGGGCAGTGAGGGCTTTCTTT; V: TRBV6-5; size: many; D: NA; J: TRBJ1-1
CDR3: CASSLGAGGDTEQFF; DNA: TGCGCCAGCAGCTTGGGGGCGGGAGGGGACACTGAGCAGTTCTTC; V: TRBV5-1; size: few; D: TRBD2; J: TRBJ2-1
CDR3: CASSQVVGQGSYEQYF; DNA: TGTGCCAGCAGCCAAGTTGTAGGACAGGGTTCCTACGAGCAGTACTTC; V: TRBV4-2; size: NA; D: TRBD1; J: TRBJ2-7
CDR3: CASSPLAGGSRYWGYTF; DNA: TGTGCCAGCAGCCCCCTCGCCGGGGGTTCGCGCTATTGGGGCTACACCTTC; V: TRBV21-1; size: many; D: NA; J: TRBJ1-2
CDR3: CASTLAGEAISSYNEQFF; DNA: TGTGCCAGTACACTAGCGGGGGAGGCGATAAGCTCCTACAATGAGCAGTTCTTC; V: TRBV9; size: NA; D: TRBD2; J: TRBJ2-1
CDR3: CASSPGPSGAGELFF; DNA: TGTGCCAGCAGCCCTGGACCCTCGGGGGCCGGGGAGCTGTTTTTT; V: TRBV12-3/TRBV12-4; size: NA; D: NA; J: TRBJ2-2
CDR3: CAISESIRTGETVHF; DNA: TGTGCCATCAGTGAGTCCATCAGGACAGGGGAAACAGTCCACTTT; V: TRBV10-3; size: few; D: TRBD1; J: TRBJ1-6
CDR3: CASSQEPLETQYF; DNA: TGCGCCAGCAGCCAAGAGCCGCTGGAGACCCAGTACTTC; V: TRBV4-1; size: many; D: NA; J: TRBJ2-5
CDR3: CASSLLAGADTQYF; DNA: TGTGCCAGCAGTTTATTAGCGGGAGCAGATACGCAGTATTTT; V: TRBV12-3/TRBV12-4; size: few; D: TRBD2; J: TRBJ2-3
CDR3: CASSPGLAGLSDTQYF; DNA: TGCGCCAGCAGCCCGGGACTAGCGGGACTTTCCGATACGCAGTATTTT; V: TRBV5-1; size: NA; D: TRBD2; J: TRBJ2-3
CDR3: CASSPVGWISNQPQHF; DNA: TGTGCCAGCAGCCCCGTAGGGTGGATAAGCAATCAGCCCCAGCATTTT; V: TRBV7-8; size: many; D: NA; J: TRBJ1-5
CDR3: CASSDPGLRDTEAFF; DNA: TGTGCCAGCAGTGATCCGGGGTTGAGGGACACTGAAGCTTTCTTT; V: TRBV6-1; size: many; D: NA; J: TRBJ1-1
CDR3: CASSVLAGGEQYF; DNA: TGTGCCAGCAGTGTACTAGCGGGAGGCGAGCAGTACTTC; V: TRBV28; size: many; D: TRBD2; J: TRBJ2-7